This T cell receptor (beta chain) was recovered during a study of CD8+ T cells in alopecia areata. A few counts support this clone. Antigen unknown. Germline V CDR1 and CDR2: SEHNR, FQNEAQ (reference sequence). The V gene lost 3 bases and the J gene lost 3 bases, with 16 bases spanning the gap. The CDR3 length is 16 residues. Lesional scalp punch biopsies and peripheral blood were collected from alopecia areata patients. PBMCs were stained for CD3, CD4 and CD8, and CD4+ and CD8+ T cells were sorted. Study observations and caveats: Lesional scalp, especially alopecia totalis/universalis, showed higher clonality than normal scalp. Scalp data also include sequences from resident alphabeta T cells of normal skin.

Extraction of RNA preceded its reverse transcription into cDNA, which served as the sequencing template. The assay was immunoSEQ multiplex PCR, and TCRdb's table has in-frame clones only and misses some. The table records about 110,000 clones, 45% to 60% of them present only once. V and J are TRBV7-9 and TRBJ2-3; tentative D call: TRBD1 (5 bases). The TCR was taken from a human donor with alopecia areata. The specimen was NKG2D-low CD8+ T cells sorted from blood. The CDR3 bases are TGTGCCAGCAGCTTTCTTCAGACAGTAGGAACAGATACGCAGTATTTT. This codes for CASSFLQTVGTDTQYF.